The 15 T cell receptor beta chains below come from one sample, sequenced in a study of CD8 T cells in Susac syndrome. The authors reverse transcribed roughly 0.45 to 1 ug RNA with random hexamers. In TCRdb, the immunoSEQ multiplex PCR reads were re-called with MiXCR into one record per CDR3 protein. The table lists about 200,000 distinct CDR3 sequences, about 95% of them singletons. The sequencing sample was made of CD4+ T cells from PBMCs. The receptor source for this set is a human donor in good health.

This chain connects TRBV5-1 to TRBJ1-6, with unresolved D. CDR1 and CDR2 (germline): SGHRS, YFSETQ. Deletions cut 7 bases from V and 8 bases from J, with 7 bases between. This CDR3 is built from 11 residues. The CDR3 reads CASGPDSPLHF. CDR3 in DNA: TGCGCCAGCGGGCCTGATTCACCCCTCCACTTT.

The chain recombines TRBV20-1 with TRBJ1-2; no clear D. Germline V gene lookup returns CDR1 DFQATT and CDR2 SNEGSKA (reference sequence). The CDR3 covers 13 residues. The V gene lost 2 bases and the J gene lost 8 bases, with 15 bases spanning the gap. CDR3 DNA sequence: TGCAGTGCTAGATTGCCAGACATGGGCGGCTACACCTTC. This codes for CSARLPDMGGYTF.

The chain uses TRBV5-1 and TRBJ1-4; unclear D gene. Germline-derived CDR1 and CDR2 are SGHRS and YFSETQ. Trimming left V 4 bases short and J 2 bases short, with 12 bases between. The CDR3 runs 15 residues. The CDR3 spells CASSQLGVTNEKLFF. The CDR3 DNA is TGCGCCAGCAGCCAACTCGGGGTTACTAATGAAAAACTGTTTTTT. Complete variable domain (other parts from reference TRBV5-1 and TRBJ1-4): KAGVTQTPRYLIKTRGQQVTLSCSPISGHRSVSWYQQTPGQGLQFLFEYFSETQRNKGNFPGRFSGRQFSNSRSEMNVSTLELGDSALYLCASSQLGVTNEKLFFGSGTQLSVL.

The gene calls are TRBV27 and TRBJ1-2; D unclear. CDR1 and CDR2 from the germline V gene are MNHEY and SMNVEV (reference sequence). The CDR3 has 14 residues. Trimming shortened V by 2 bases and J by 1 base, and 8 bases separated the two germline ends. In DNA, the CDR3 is TGTGCCAGCAGTTTAAGACCGATTAACTATGGCTACACCTTC. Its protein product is CASSLRPINYGYTF.

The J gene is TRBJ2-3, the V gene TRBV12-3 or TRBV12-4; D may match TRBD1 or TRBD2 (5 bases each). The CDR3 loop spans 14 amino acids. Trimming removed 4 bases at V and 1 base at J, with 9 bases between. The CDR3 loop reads CASSSGRGTDTQYF. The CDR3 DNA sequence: TGTGCCAGCAGTTCGGGACGGGGCACAGATACGCAGTATTTT.

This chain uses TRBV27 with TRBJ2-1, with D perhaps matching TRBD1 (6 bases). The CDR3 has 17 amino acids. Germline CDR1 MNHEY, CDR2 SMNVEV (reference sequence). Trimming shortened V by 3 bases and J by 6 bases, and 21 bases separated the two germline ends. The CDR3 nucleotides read TGTGCCAGCAGTTTCGCGACAGGCTTCGTGCTGGTCAATGAGCAGTTCTTC. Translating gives CASSFATGFVLVNEQFF.

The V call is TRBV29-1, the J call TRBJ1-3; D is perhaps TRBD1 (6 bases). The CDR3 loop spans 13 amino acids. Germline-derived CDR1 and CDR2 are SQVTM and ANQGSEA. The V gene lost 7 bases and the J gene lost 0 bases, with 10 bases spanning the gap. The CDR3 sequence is CSGGPSSGNTIYF. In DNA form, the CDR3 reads TGCAGCGGGGGGCCTAGCTCTGGAAACACCATATATTTT.

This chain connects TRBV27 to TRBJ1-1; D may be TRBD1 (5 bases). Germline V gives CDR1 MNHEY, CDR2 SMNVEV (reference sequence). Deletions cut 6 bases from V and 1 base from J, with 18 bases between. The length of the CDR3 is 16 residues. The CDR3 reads CASRAKTGRKNTEAFF. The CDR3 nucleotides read TGTGCCAGCAGAGCGAAGACGGGACGGAAGAACACTGAAGCTTTCTTT.

CDR3 sequence reads: CAWTLGQQYNEQFF. The DNA for the CDR3 is TGTGCCTGGACCTTAGGACAGCAGTACAATGAGCAGTTCTTC. The chain has TRBV30 and TRBJ2-1; possible D gene TRBD1, 6 bases. CDR1 is GTSNPN, CDR2 SVGIG, per germline (reference sequence). Trimming stripped 4 bases from V and 4 bases from J, with 14 bases between. This CDR3 is built from 14 residues.

This CDR3 is CASSRTTGGDGYTF. CDR3 DNA: TGTGCCAGCAGTCGGACCACAGGGGGCGATGGCTACACCTTC. V is TRBV12-3 or TRBV12-4 and J is TRBJ1-2; 9 positions match TRBD1. The CDR3 is 14 amino acids. J lost 6 bases, V lost 5 bases, and 7 bases had no gene match.

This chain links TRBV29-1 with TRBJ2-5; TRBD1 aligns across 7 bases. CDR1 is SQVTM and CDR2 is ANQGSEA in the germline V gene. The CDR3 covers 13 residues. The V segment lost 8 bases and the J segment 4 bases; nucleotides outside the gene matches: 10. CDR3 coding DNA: TGCAGCACCGAGACAGGGTCGGGAGAGACCCAGTACTTC. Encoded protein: CSTETGSGETQYF.

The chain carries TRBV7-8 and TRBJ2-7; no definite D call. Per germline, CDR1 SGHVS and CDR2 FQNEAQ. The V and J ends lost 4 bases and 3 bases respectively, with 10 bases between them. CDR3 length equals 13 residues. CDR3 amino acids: CASSSRGDYEQYF. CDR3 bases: TGTGCCAGCAGCTCCCGTGGAGACTACGAGCAGTACTTC.

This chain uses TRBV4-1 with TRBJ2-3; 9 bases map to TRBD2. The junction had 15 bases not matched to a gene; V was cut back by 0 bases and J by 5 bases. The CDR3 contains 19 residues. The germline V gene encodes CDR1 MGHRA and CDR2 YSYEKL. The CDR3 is CASSQDGVAGAGGEDTQYF. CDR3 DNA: TGCGCCAGCAGCCAAGATGGGGTAGCGGGAGCGGGGGGAGAAGATACGCAGTATTTT.

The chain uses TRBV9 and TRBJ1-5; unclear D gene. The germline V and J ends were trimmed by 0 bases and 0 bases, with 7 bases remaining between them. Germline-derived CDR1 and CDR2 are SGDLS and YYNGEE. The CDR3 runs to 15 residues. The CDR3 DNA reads TGTGCCAGCAGCGTAGGGAGCGGTAGCAATCAGCCCCAGCATTTT. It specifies CASSVGSGSNQPQHF.

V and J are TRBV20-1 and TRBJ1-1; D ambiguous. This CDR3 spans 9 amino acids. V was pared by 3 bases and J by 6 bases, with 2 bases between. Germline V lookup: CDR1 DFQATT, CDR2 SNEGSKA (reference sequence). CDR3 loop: CSARAEAFF. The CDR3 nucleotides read TGCAGTGCTAGGGCTGAAGCTTTCTTT.